Listed here are 13 T cell receptor beta chains from one sample, sequenced in a study of Ad26.COV2.S vaccination and SARS-CoV-2 variants. The treatment is: some 19 received Ad26.COV2.S at low or high dose, single or two shots; roughly five received placebo; per-sample allocation not given. Samples came from day 63 after the first vaccine or placebo injection. Method: immunoSEQ multiplex PCR; TCRdb's copy keeps in-frame clones and lacks some. The top ten hold over 1.5% of the sample, which has about 400,000 clones, about 89% seen once. Specimen: peripheral blood, collected in a trial of Ad26.COV2.S vaccine versus placebo. The receptors were sampled from a person aged 18-65 years who received the Ad26.COV2.S COVID-19 vaccine or a placebo.

The chain has TRBV5-4 and TRBJ2-7; TRBD1 agrees at 8 bases. CDR3 size: 14 residues. V lost 4 bases, J lost 6 bases, and 9 bases stayed unmatched. The germline V gene has CDR1 SGHNT and CDR2 YYREEE (reference sequence). CDR3 DNA sequence: TGTGCCAGCAGCGCTGGACAGGGAGCGGGCGAGCAGTACTTC. This codes for CASSAGQGAGEQYF. The full variable domain, with the rest looked up from reference TRBV5-4 and TRBJ2-7, is ETGVTQSPTHLIKTRGQQVTLRCSSQSGHNTVSWYQQALGQGPQFIFQYYREEENGRGNFPPRFSGLQFPNYSSELNVNALELDDSALYLCASSAGQGAGEQYFGPGTRLTVT.

The chain joins TRBV28 to TRBJ2-7, with D perhaps TRBD1 (6 bases). Germline V gives CDR1 MDHEN, CDR2 SYDVKM. The CDR3 has 16 residues. Trimming left V 4 bases short and J 0 bases short, with 16 bases between. The CDR3 protein is CASSSLDRASSYEQYF. The CDR3, as DNA: TGTGCCAGCAGTTCCCTGGACAGAGCGAGCTCCTACGAGCAGTACTTC.

The genes are TRBV19 and TRBJ1-2; 8 bases match TRBD1. The trim removed 2 bases at V and 8 bases at J, leaving 10 bases unmatched. This CDR3 spans 15 amino acids. CDR1 and CDR2 from the germline V gene are LNHDA and SQIVND (reference sequence). CDR3 amino acids: CASSIQGAASRGYTF. The CDR3 bases are TGTGCCAGTAGTATACAGGGGGCGGCCTCGAGAGGCTACACCTTC.

Concerning this clone itself: Distinct nucleotide sequences in the sample also encode this CDR3. The chain has TRBV20-1 and TRBJ2-3, with no clear D. This CDR3 has 11 residues. Trimming removed 3 bases at V and 4 bases at J, with 5 bases between. Looked up from germline, CDR1 is DFQATT and CDR2 is SNEGSKA (reference sequence). CDR3 sequence: CSASHADTQYF. The CDR3 DNA follows: TGCAGTGCTAGTCATGCAGATACGCAGTATTTT.

The chain joins TRBV11-2 to TRBJ2-7; D gene uncertain. Germline V lookup: CDR1 SGHAT, CDR2 FQNNGV. V lost 0 bases and J 9 bases, leaving 9 bases between the germline ends. This CDR3 has 12 amino acids. The CDR3 spells CASSLDFTGQYF. CDR3 DNA sequence: TGTGCCAGCAGCTTAGACTTCACCGGGCAGTACTTC.

The gene calls are TRBV14 and TRBJ2-7; possibly TRBD2 for D (6 bases). Trimming pared 5 bases from V and 2 bases from J, leaving 25 bases between. The CDR3 contains 18 residues. Germline values: CDR1 SGHDN, CDR2 FVKESK. The CDR3 protein is CASSATPFGGEIPYEQYF. The CDR3 coding sequence is TGTGCCAGCAGCGCCACCCCTTTCGGCGGGGAGATCCCCTACGAGCAGTACTTC.

The chain has TRBV18 and TRBJ2-5, with unresolved D. The CDR3 is 12 residues long. V was clipped by 2 bases and J by 5 bases, with 6 bases between them. Looked up from germline, CDR1 is KGHSH and CDR2 is LQKENI. CDR3 DNA: TGTGCCAGCTCACCAATGGCGGAGACCCAGTACTTC. This translates into CASSPMAETQYF.

The chain is built from TRBV12-3 or TRBV12-4 and TRBJ2-2; D might be TRBD1 (5 bases). CDR3 length: 13 residues. The V and J ends lost 4 bases and 6 bases respectively, with 9 bases between them. The CDR3, as DNA: TGTGCCAGCAGTTACCCCAGGGCCGGGGAGCTGTTTTTT. Its translation: CASSYPRAGELFF.

The DNA for the CDR3 is TGTGCCAGCAGCCCCGAGACAGAGACCCAGTACTTC. Protein: CASSPETETQYF. The chain couples TRBV6-6 to TRBJ2-5; D uncertain. Per germline, CDR1 MNHNY and CDR2 SVGAGI (reference sequence). V lost 6 bases, J lost 4 bases, and 9 bases lay in between. The CDR3 has 12 residues.

The rearrangement joins TRBV27 to TRBJ1-2, with no clear D. Germline loops: CDR1 MNHEY, CDR2 SMNVEV (reference sequence). V was shortened by 0 bases and J by 6 bases, with 11 bases between the two germline ends. This CDR3 is built from 14 residues. The CDR3 protein is CASSLSGVWDGYTF. The CDR3 bases are TGTGCCAGCAGTTTATCGGGTGTGTGGGATGGCTACACCTTC.

This clone was detected once. The rearrangement joins TRBV30 to TRBJ2-7, with 7 positions matching TRBD2. The length of the CDR3 is 17 residues. With V trimmed by 1 base and J by 5 bases, 17 bases remained unmatched. Germline V gene lookup returns CDR1 GTSNPN and CDR2 SVGIG (reference sequence). This chain's CDR3 is CAWSAPFPGPAGNEQYF. CDR3 sequence (DNA): TGTGCCTGGAGTGCGCCCTTCCCGGGCCCAGCGGGGAACGAGCAGTACTTC.

The chain has TRBV15 and TRBJ1-5; D is perhaps TRBD1 (5 bases). V lost 3 bases and J 7 bases, leaving 16 bases between the germline ends. The CDR3 runs 15 residues. Germline CDR1 is LNHNV and CDR2 is YYDKDF (reference sequence). Here the CDR3 reads CATSRALRGLQPQHF. The CDR3, as DNA: TGTGCCACCAGCAGGGCCTTGAGGGGTCTACAGCCCCAGCATTTT.

The chain uses TRBV5-4 and TRBJ1-2; D is possibly TRBD1 (6 bases). The CDR3 has 15 residues. V was clipped by 5 bases and J by 3 bases, with 17 bases between them. Germline V gene data show CDR1 as SGHNT and CDR2 as YYREEE (reference sequence). CDR3 residues: CASSSGTPLDYGYTF. The CDR3 DNA reads TGTGCCAGCAGTTCCGGGACACCGCTAGACTATGGCTACACCTTC.